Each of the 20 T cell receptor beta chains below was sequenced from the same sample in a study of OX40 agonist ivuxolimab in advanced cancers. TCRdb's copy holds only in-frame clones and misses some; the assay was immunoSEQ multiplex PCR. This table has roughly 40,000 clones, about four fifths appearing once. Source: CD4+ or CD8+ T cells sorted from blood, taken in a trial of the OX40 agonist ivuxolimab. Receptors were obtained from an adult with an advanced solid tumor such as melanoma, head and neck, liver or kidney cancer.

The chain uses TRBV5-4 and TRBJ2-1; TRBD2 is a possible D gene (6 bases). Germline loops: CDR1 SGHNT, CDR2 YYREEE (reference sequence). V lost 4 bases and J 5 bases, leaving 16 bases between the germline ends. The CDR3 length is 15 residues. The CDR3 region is CASSPGTANDNEQFF. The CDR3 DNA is TGTGCCAGCAGCCCCGGGACTGCTAATGACAATGAGCAGTTCTTC.

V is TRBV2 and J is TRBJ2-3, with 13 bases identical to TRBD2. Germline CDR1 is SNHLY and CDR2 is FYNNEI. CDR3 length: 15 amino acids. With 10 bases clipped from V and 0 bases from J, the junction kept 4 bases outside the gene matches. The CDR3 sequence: CAIGLAGASTDTQYF. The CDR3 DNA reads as TGTGCCATTGGACTAGCGGGAGCTAGCACAGATACGCAGTATTTT.

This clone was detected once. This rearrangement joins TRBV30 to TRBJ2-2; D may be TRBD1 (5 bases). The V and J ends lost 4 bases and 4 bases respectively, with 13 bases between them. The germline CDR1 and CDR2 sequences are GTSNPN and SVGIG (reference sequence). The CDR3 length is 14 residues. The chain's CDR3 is CAWIGALTTGELFF. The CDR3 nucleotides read TGTGCCTGGATAGGGGCTCTCACCACCGGGGAGCTGTTTTTT.

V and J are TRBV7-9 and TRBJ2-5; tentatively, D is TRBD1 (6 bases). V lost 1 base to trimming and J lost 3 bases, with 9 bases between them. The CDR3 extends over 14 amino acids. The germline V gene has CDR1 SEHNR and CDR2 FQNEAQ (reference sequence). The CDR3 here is CASSLEGGEETQYF. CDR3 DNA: TGTGCCAGCAGCTTAGAAGGGGGAGAAGAGACCCAGTACTTC.

CDR3 in DNA: TGTGCCAGCAGCTTGGCCCTCGGCGGGAGGCGCAATGAGCAGTTCTTC. Translated, it gives CASSLALGGRRNEQFF. This chain uses TRBV5-4 with TRBJ2-1, with TRBD2 matching 8 bases. Unmatched junction bases numbered 8, after V lost 0 bases and J lost 6 bases. The CDR3 covers 16 residues. The V gene's germline CDR1 is SGHNT and CDR2 YYREEE (reference sequence). Based on the CDR3 plus reference TRBV5-4 and TRBJ2-1, the full variable domain is ETGVTQSPTHLIKTRGQQVTLRCSSQSGHNTVSWYQQALGQGPQFIFQYYREEENGRGNFPPRFSGLQFPNYSSELNVNALELDDSALYLCASSLALGGRRNEQFFGPGTRLTVL.

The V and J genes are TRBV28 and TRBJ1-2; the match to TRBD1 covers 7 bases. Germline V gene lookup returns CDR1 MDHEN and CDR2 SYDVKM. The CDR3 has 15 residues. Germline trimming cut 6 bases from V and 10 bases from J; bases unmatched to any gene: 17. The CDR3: CASSLIAQGGRVYTF. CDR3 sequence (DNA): TGTGCCAGCAGCCTCATAGCTCAGGGGGGCAGGGTCTACACCTTC.

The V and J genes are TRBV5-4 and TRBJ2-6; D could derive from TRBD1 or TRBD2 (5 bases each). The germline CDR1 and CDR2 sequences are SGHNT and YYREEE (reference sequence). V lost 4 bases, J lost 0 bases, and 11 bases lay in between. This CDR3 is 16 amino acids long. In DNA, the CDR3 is TGTGCCAGCAGCAGGGACCGAGACTCTGGGGCCAACGTCCTGACTTTC. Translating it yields CASSRDRDSGANVLTF.

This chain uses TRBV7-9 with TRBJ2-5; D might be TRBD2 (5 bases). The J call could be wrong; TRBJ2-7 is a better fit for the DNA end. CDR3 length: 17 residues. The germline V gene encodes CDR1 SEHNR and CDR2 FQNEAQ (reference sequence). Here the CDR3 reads CASSLGPRRGKTYEQYF. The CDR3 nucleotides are TGTGCCAGCAGCTTAGGGCCCCGCCGGGGAAAGACCTACGAGCAGTACTTC.

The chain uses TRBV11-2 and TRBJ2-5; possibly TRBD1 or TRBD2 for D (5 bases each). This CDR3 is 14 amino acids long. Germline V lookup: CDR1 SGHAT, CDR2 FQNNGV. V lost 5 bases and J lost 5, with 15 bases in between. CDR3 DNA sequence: TGTGCCAGCAGCCCAGTGAGGGGCTGGGAGACCCAGTACTTC. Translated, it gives CASSPVRGWETQYF.

DNA of the CDR3: TGTGCCAGCAGCTTGGTCAGAAACACTGAAGCTTTCTTT. Translated, it gives CASSLVRNTEAFF. The J gene is TRBJ1-1, the V gene TRBV5-5; no reliable D call. CDR1 is SGHKS and CDR2 is YYEKEE in the germline V gene (reference sequence). CDR3 length: 13 amino acids. V dropped 0 bases and J dropped 2 bases, with 5 bases sitting between them.

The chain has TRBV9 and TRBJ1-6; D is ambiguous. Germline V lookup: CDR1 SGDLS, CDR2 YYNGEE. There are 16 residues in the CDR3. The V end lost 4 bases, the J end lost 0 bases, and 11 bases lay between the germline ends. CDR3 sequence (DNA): TGTGCCAGCAGCACTGAACAGACCTCCTATAATTCACCCCTCCACTTT. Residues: CASSTEQTSYNSPLHF.

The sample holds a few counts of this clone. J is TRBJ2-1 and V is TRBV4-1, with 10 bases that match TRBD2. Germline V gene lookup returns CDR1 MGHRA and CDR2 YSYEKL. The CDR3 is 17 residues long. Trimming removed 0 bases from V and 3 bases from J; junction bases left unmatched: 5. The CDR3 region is CASSQDPPSGSYNEQFF. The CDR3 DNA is TGCGCCAGCAGCCAAGATCCTCCTAGCGGGAGCTACAATGAGCAGTTCTTC.

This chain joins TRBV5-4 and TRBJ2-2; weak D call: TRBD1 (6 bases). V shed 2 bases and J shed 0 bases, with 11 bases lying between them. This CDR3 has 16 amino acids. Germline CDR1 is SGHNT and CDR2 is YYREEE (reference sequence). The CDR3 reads CASSFNREPNTGELFF. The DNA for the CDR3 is TGTGCCAGCAGCTTTAACAGGGAACCGAACACCGGGGAGCTGTTTTTT.

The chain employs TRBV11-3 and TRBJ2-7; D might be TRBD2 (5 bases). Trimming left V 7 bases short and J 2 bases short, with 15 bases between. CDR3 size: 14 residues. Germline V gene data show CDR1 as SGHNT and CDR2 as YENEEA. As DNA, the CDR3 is TGTGCCAGCAAAATATTCCGGGGTCCCTACGAGCAGTACTTC. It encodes CASKIFRGPYEQYF.

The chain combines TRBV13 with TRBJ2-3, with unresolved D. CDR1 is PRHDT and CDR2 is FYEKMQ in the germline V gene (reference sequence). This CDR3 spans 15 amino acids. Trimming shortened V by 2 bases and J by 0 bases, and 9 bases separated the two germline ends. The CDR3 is CASSLLGASTDTQYF. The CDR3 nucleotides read TGTGCCAGCAGCTTACTCGGTGCTAGCACAGATACGCAGTATTTT.

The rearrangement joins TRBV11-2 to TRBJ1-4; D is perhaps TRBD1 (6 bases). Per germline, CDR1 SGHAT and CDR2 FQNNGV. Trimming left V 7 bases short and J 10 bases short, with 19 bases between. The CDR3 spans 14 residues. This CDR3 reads CASTNPGGGGKLFF. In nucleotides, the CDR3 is TGTGCCAGCACAAACCCGGGGGGCGGAGGAAAACTGTTTTTT.

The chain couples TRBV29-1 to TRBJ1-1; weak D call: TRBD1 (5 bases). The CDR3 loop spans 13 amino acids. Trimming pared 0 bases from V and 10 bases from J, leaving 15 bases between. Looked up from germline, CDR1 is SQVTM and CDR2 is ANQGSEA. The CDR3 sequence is CSVEDRDSRRAFF. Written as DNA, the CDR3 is TGCAGCGTTGAAGACCGGGACTCCAGGAGAGCTTTCTTT.

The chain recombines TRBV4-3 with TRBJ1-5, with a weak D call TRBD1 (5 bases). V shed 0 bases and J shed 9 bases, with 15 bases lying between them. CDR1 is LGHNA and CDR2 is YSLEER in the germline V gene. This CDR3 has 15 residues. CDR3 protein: CASSQEREGLWPQHF. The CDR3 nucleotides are TGCGCCAGCAGCCAAGAGCGCGAGGGGCTCTGGCCCCAGCATTTT.

DNA of the CDR3: TGTGCCAGCAGCCTGACTAGCGGGGGCTCCGCCGGGGAGCTGTTTTTT. Translation gives CASSLTSGGSAGELFF. The chain is built from TRBV7-2 and TRBJ2-2, with 12 nucleotides matching TRBD2. Germline V gene data show CDR1 as SGHTA and CDR2 as FQGNSA. There are 16 residues in the CDR3. Germline trimming cut 5 bases from V and 6 bases from J; bases unmatched to any gene: 7.

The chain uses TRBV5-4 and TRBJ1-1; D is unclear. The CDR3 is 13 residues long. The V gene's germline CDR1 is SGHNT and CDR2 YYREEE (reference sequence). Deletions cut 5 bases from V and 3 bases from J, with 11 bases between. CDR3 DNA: TGTGCCAGCAGGCCGGCATCTTACACTGAAGCTTTCTTT. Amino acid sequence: CASRPASYTEAFF.